The 15 T cell receptor beta chains below all came from one sample that was sequenced in a study of blood T cells in healthy people across ages (dated by TCRdb to the mid-2010s). Libraries were constructed by 5' RACE. The second PCR ran for roughly 7 to 11 cycles and used a J-beta primer mix along with a sample-barcoded 5' primer. The public reads were quality trimmed at Q25 with fastp and then assembled into clones with MiXCR by TCRdb, keeping productive beta chains. Rows are unified per CDR3 protein, each entry keeping the most common DNA and genes. Here the sample has around 1,800,000 distinct CDR3 sequences; roughly two fifths occur a single time. The top ten clonotypes cover about 23% of the sample. Sequenced sample: blood. The origin of the receptors is a human donor in good health.

This chain connects TRBV28 to TRBJ2-5; 9 bases are a match to TRBD1. CDR1 and CDR2 from the germline V gene are MDHEN and SYDVKM. Trimming took 5 bases from V and 10 from J; bases not matched to a gene: 20. This CDR3 spans 17 amino acids. This CDR3 is CASSTSRDRASRWDQYF. In DNA, the CDR3 is TGTGCCAGCAGTACTTCACGGGACAGGGCCTCAAGGTGGGACCAGTACTTC.

The chain recombines TRBV6-6 with TRBJ2-5, with D possibly matching TRBD1 (6 bases). Looked up from germline, CDR1 is MNHNY and CDR2 is SVGAGI (reference sequence). Deletions cut 7 bases from V and 0 bases from J, with 12 bases between. This CDR3 region has 14 residues. For the CDR3, the DNA is TGTGCCAGCAAAGGGACAAAGTACCAAGAGACCCAGTACTTC. As protein: CASKGTKYQETQYF.

The chain recombines TRBV9 with TRBJ2-3; 7 bases line up with TRBD1. V shed 6 bases, J shed 1 base, and the junction held 5 bases outside the gene matches. Germline CDR1 SGDLS, CDR2 YYNGEE. The CDR3 sequence is 14 residues long. CDR3 DNA sequence: TGTGCCAGCAACTCCGGGACAGGCACAGATACGCAGTATTTT. Translation gives CASNSGTGTDTQYF. The whole variable domain, filled in from reference TRBV9 and TRBJ2-3, reads DSGVTQTPKHLITATGQRVTLRCSPRSGDLSVYWYQQSLDQGLQFLIQYYNGEERAKGNILERFSAQQFPDLHSELNLSSLELGDSALYFCASNSGTGTDTQYFGPGTRLTVL.

This clonotype occurred a few times. The V and J genes are TRBV29-1 and TRBJ2-1; perhaps TRBD2 as D (6 bases). Deletions cut 5 bases from V and 1 base from J, with 12 bases between. The CDR3 consists of 14 residues. Germline V CDR1 and CDR2: SQVTM, ANQGSEA. The CDR3 nucleotides read TGCAGCGTTCACGGCGGGGTTTCCTACAATGAGCAGTTCTTC. Its translation is CSVHGGVSYNEQFF.

The genes are TRBV28 and TRBJ1-1; D is undetermined. Germline values: CDR1 MDHEN, CDR2 SYDVKM. The CDR3 runs 12 residues. The V end lost 6 bases, the J end lost 7 bases, and 12 bases lay between the germline ends. The CDR3 bases are TGTGCCAGCAGCCAGTGGGTGGTTGAAGCTTTCTTT. It is translated as CASSQWVVEAFF.

This rearrangement joins TRBV12-3 or TRBV12-4 to TRBJ1-1; 8 nucleotides agree with TRBD1. The CDR3 consists of 13 residues. V shed 3 bases, J shed 9 bases, and the junction held 6 bases outside the gene matches. The CDR3 sequence is CASSFQGALKAFF. In nucleotides, the CDR3 is TGTGCCAGCAGTTTCCAGGGGGCCCTGAAAGCTTTCTTT.

This chain links TRBV27 with TRBJ2-1; no reliable D call. CDR3 size: 15 residues. V was clipped by 5 bases and J by 3 bases, with 14 bases between them. Germline V gene data show CDR1 as MNHEY and CDR2 as SMNVEV (reference sequence). The CDR3 region is CASSDWALGYNEQFF. In DNA, the CDR3 is TGTGCCAGCAGTGACTGGGCCCTCGGCTACAATGAGCAGTTCTTC.

This clonotype was found a few times. The rearrangement joins TRBV20-1 to TRBJ2-5; D remains unclear. The germline CDR1 and CDR2 sequences are DFQATT and SNEGSKA (reference sequence). The CDR3 consists of 11 residues. The V gene lost 3 bases and the J gene lost 4 bases, with 6 bases spanning the gap. CDR3 DNA: TGCAGTGCTAGGAACTTAGAGACCCAGTACTTC. Translating it yields CSARNLETQYF.

The CDR3 region has the DNA TGTGCCAGCAGCTTCACAGGAACCGAGCAGTACTTC. It yields the protein CASSFTGTEQYF. The chain recombines TRBV7-2 with TRBJ2-7; D might be TRBD1 (5 bases). This CDR3 comprises 12 residues. Per the germline V gene, CDR1 is SGHTA and CDR2 is FQGNSA. Trimming took 3 bases from V and 6 from J, leaving 9 bases between them.

This clonotype came up a few times. The rearrangement uses TRBV12-3 or TRBV12-4 and TRBJ2-1, with 8 nucleotides matching TRBD2. The CDR3 consists of 16 residues. The ends lost 6 bases at V and 5 bases at J; junction bases unmatched: 12. CDR3 coding DNA: TGTGCCAGCAGCAAGATCTACGGTAGCGGGGACAATGAGCAGTTCTTC. This codes for CASSKIYGSGDNEQFF.

In its sample, this clonotype was seen many times. V is TRBV5-6 and J is TRBJ2-1, with D unresolved. The CDR3 sequence is 11 residues long. Germline V gene data show CDR1 as SGHDT and CDR2 as YYEEEE. Trimming left V 5 bases short and J 9 bases short, with 9 bases between. CDR3 sequence: CASSLGVEQFF. In DNA form, the CDR3 reads TGTGCCAGCAGTTTAGGTGTTGAGCAGTTCTTC.

This clonotype was recorded a few times. This sequence joins TRBV12-3 or TRBV12-4 and TRBJ2-5; a weak D match, TRBD2 (5 bases). With 5 bases removed from V and 3 bases from J, the gap between germline ends came to 13 bases. The CDR3 runs to 14 residues. For the CDR3, the DNA is TGTGCCAGCAGTGACTACCCGATGAAAGAGACCCAGTACTTC. Its protein product is CASSDYPMKETQYF.

This clonotype came up a few times. The CDR3 sequence is CSARLSGQGTDTQYF. Here the CDR3 DNA reads TGCAGTGCTAGACTTTCTGGACAGGGAACAGATACGCAGTATTTT. The chain recombines TRBV20-1 with TRBJ2-3, with 8 bases that match TRBD1. CDR1 is DFQATT and CDR2 is SNEGSKA in the germline V gene (reference sequence). Losses at the gene ends were 2 bases for V and 3 bases for J; bases not matched to a gene: 7. CDR3 length: 15 amino acids.

The V call is TRBV11-2, the J call TRBJ2-3, with TRBD2 identical over 14 bases. CDR1 and CDR2 from the germline V gene are SGHAT and FQNNGV. The CDR3 spans 16 residues. Trimming at V came to 1 base and at J to 11 bases, leaving 8 bases not matched to a gene. CDR3 residues: CASSLGLGLAGEVQYF. CDR3 DNA: TGTGCCAGCAGCTTAGGGCTGGGACTAGCGGGGGAAGTGCAGTATTTT. The variable domain in full, completed from reference TRBV11-2 and TRBJ2-3, reads EAGVAQSPRYKIIEKRQSVAFWCNPISGHATLYWYQQILGQGPKLLIQFQNNGVVDDSQLPKDRFSAERLKGVDSTLKIQPAKLEDSAVYLCASSLGLGLAGEVQYFGPGTRLTVL.

The genes are TRBV12-3 or TRBV12-4 and TRBJ1-4; D is unresolved. Trimming took 3 bases from V and 3 from J, leaving 8 bases between them. This CDR3 is 14 amino acids long. The CDR3, as DNA: TGTGCCAGCAGTTTTGGGGTGGCTAATGAAAAACTGTTTTTT. It translates to CASSFGVANEKLFF.